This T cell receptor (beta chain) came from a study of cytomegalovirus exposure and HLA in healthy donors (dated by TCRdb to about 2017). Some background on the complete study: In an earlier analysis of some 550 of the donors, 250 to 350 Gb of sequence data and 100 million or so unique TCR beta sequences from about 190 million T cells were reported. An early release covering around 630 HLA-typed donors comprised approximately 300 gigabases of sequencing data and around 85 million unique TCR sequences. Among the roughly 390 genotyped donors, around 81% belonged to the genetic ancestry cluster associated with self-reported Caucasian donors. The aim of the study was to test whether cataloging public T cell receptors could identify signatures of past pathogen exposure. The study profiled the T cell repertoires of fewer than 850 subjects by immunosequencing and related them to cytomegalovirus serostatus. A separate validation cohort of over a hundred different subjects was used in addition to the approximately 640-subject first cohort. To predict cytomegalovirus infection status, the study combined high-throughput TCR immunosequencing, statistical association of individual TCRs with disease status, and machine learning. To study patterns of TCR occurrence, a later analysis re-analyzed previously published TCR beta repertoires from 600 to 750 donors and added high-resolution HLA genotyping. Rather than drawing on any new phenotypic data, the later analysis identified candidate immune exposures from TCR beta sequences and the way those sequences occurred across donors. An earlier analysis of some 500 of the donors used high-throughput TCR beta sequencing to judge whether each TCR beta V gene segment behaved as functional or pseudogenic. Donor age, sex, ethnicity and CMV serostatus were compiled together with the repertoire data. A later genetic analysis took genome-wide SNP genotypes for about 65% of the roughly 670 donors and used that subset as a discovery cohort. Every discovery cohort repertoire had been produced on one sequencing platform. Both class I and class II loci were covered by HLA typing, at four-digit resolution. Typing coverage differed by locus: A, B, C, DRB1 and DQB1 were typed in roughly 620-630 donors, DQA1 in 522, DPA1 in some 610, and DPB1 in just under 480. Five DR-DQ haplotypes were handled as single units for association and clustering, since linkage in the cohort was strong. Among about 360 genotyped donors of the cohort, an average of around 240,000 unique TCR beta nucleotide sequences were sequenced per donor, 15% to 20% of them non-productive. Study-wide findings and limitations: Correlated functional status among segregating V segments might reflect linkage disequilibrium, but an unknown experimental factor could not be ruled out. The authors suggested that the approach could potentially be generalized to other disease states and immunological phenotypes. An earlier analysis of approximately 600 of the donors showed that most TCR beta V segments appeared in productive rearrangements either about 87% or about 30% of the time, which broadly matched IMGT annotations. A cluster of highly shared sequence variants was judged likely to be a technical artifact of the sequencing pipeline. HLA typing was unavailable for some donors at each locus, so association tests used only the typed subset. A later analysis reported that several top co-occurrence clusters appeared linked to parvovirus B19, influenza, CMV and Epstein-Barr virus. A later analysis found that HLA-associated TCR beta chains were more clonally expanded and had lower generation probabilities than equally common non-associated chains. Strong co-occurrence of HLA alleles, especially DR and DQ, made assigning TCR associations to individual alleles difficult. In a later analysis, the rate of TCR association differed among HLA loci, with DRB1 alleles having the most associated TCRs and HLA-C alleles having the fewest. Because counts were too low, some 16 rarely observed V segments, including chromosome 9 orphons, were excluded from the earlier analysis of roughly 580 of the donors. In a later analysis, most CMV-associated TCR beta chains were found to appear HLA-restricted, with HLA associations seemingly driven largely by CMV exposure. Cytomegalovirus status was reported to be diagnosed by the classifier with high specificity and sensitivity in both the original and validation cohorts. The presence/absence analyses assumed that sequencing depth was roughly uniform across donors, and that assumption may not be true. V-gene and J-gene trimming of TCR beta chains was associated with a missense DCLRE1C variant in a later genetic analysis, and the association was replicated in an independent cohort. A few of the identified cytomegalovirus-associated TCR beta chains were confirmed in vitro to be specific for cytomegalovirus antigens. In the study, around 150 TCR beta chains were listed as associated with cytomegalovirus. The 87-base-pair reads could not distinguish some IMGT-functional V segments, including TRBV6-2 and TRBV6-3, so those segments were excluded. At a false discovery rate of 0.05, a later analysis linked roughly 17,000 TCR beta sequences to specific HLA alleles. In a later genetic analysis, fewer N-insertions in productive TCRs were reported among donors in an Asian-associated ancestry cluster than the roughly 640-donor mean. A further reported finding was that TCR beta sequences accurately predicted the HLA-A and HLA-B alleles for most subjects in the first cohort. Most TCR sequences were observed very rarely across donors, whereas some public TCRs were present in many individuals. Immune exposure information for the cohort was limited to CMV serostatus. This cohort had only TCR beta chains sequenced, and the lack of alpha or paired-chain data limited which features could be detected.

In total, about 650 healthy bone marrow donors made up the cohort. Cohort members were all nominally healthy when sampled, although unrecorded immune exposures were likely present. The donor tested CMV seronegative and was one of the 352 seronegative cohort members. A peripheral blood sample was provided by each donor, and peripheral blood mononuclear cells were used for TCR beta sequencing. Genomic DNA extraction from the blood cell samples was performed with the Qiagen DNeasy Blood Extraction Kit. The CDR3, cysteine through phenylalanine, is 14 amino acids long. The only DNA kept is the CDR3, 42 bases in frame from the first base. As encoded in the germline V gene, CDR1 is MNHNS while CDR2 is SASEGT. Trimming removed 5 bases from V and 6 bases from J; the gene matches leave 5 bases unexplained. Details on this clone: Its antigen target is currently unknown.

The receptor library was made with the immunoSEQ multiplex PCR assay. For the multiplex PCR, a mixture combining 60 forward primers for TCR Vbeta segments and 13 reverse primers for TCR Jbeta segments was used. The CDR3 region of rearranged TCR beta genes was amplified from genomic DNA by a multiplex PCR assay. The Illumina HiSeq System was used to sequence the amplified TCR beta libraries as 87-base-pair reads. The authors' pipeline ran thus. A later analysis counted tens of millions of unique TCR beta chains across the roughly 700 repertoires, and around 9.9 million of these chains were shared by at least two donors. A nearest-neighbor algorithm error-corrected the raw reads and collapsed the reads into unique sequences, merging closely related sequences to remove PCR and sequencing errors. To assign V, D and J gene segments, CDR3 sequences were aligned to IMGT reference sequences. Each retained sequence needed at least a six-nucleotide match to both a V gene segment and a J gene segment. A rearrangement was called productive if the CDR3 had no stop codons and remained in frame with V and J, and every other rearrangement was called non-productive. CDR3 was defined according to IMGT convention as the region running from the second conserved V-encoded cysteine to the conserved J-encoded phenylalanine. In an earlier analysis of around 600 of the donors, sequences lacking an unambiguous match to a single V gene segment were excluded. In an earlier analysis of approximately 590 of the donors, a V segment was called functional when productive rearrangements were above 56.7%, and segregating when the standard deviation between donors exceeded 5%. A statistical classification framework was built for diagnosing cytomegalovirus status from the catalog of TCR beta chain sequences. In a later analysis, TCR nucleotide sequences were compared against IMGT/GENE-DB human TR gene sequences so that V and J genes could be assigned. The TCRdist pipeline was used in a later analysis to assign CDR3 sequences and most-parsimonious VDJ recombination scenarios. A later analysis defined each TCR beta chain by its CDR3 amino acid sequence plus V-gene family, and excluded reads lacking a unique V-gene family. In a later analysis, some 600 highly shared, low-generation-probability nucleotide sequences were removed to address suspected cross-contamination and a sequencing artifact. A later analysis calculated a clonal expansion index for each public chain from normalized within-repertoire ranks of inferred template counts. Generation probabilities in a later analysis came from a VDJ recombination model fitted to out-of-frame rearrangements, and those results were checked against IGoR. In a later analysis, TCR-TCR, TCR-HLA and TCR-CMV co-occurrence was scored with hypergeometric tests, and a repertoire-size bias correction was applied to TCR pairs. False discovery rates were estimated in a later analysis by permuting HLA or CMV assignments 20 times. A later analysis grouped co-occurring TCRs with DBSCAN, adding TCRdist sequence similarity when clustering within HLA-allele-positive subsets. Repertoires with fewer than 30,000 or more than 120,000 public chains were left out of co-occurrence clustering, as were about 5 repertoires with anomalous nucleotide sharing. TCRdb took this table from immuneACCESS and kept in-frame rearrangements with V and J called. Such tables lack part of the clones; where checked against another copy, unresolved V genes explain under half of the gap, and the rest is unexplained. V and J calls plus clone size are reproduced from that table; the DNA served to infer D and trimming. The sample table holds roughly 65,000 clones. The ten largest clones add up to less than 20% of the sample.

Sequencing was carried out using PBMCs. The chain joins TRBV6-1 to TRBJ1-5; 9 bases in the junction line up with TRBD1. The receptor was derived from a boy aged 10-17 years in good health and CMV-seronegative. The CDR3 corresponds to CASSTGGDGQPQHF. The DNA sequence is TGTGCCAGCAGTACAGGGGGCGACGGTCAGCCCCAGCATTTT.